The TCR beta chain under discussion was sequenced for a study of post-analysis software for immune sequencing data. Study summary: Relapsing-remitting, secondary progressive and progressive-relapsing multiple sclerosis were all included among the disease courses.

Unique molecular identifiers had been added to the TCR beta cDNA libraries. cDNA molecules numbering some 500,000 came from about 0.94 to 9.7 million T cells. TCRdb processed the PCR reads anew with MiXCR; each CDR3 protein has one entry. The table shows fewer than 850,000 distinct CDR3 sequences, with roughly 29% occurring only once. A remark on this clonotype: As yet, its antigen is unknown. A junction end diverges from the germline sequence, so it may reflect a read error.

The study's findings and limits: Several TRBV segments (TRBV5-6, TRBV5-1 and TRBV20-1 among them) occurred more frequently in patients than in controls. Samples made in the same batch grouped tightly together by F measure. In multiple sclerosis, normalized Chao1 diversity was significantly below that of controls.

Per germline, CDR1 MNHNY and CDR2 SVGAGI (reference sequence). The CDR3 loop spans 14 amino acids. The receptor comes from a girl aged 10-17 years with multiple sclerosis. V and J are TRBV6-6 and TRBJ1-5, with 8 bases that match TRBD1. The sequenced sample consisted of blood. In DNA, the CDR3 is TGTGCCAGCAGACTGGACAGGGTTACTCAGCCTCAGCATTTT. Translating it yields CASRLDRVTQPQHF.